The 29 T cell receptor beta chains below were found in one sample sequenced in a study of early stage breast cancer tumors. Profiling relied on immunoSEQ multiplex PCR, and the TCRdb table lists in-frame clones only, not all of them. The sample consists of about 69,000 clones, approximately 80% of them appearing once. The material sequenced was blood. The receptors stem from a person aged 40-50 years with breast cancer.

The chain links TRBV28 to TRBJ1-1; D perhaps matches TRBD1 (6 bases). CDR3 length equals 15 residues. Trimming removed 5 bases at V and 4 bases at J, with 17 bases between. The germline CDR1 and CDR2 sequences are MDHEN and SYDVKM. CDR3 sequence (DNA): TGTGCCAGCAGTCCCGCCGGGACAAAGGGCACTGAAGCTTTCTTT. Protein: CASSPAGTKGTEAFF.

The gene calls are TRBV5-1 and TRBJ2-3, with D perhaps TRBD2 (5 bases). The CDR3 loop spans 16 amino acids. V lost 1 base and J 1 base, leaving 13 bases between the germline ends. The germline CDR1 and CDR2 sequences are SGHRS and YFSETQ. The CDR3 loop is CASSLRTNGGTDTQYF. In nucleotides, the CDR3 is TGCGCCAGCAGCTTGAGAACCAACGGGGGCACAGATACGCAGTATTTT. Complete variable domain (other parts from reference TRBV5-1 and TRBJ2-3): KAGVTQTPRYLIKTRGQQVTLSCSPISGHRSVSWYQQTPGQGLQFLFEYFSETQRNKGNFPGRFSGRQFSNSRSEMNVSTLELGDSALYLCASSLRTNGGTDTQYFGPGTRLTVL.

The chain recombines TRBV7-3 with TRBJ2-3; perhaps TRBD2 as D (5 bases). Germline lookup yields CDR1 SGHTA and CDR2 FQGTGA. Trimming pared 3 bases from V and 2 bases from J, leaving 9 bases between. This CDR3 has 14 amino acids. As DNA, the CDR3 is TGTGCCAGCAGCTTGAGGGCCTACACAGATACGCAGTATTTT. Translated, it gives CASSLRAYTDTQYF.

The V gene is TRBV4-1, the J gene TRBJ2-3; TRBD2 matches 7 bases. Germline CDR1 MGHRA, CDR2 YSYEKL. The V segment lost 1 base and the J segment 4 bases; nucleotides outside the gene matches: 14. The CDR3 is 18 amino acids. The DNA for the CDR3 is TGCGCCAGCAGCCAAGTGGGGTTTAGCGCGGGAGTGGCAGATACGCAGTATTTT. This translates into CASSQVGFSAGVADTQYF.

V gene TRBV2 combines with J gene TRBJ1-1, with D tentatively TRBD1 (6 bases). The V end was cut by 7 bases, the J end by 4 bases, with 22 bases between. Germline assignment: CDR1 SNHLY and CDR2 FYNNEI. CDR3 length equals 16 residues. As DNA, the CDR3 is TGTGCCAGCACCCGGGTAGGGGGGCAGGCGGGCACTGAAGCTTTCTTT. Translation: CASTRVGGQAGTEAFF.

The V gene is TRBV11-2, the J gene TRBJ2-7; 10 bases agree with TRBD2. V shed 1 base, J shed 0 bases, and the junction held 6 bases outside the gene matches. Per germline, CDR1 SGHAT and CDR2 FQNNGV. The CDR3 extends over 17 amino acids. The CDR3 reads CASSLGPAGGPSYEQYF. CDR3 in DNA: TGTGCCAGCAGCTTAGGCCCAGCGGGAGGGCCCTCCTACGAGCAGTACTTC.

This clone was observed a single time. The rearrangement uses TRBV28 and TRBJ1-3; D uncertain. The CDR3 contains 15 residues. The ends were cut back, 8 bases at V and 2 bases at J, with 16 bases in the middle. Germline V gene sequence: CDR1 MDHEN, CDR2 SYDVKM. The CDR3 DNA reads TGTGCCAGCGCCCCGGTAGGGCTCACTGGAAACACCATATATTTT. This translates into CASAPVGLTGNTIYF.

A few counts support this clone. The chain joins TRBV30 to TRBJ2-7, with no clear D. CDR1 and CDR2 from the germline V gene are GTSNPN and SVGIG (reference sequence). V was cut by 2 bases and J by 4 bases, with 6 bases left in between. CDR3 length: 11 amino acids. The CDR3 protein is CAWSKVYEQYF. For the CDR3, the DNA is TGTGCCTGGAGTAAAGTATACGAGCAGTACTTC.

The chain employs TRBV9 and TRBJ2-7; 7 bases are shared with TRBD1. V was pared by 0 bases and J by 4 bases, with 7 bases of the junction left unmatched. The CDR3 is 15 residues long. Germline assignment: CDR1 SGDLS and CDR2 YYNGEE. CDR3 sequence reads: CASSVEEGALYEQYF. The CDR3 DNA reads as TGTGCCAGCAGCGTAGAAGAGGGGGCCCTATACGAGCAGTACTTC.

The chain joins TRBV2 to TRBJ2-7; D call uncertain. The CDR3 is 11 residues long. The germline V and J ends were trimmed by 7 bases and 4 bases, with 8 bases remaining between them. Germline V gene data show CDR1 as SNHLY and CDR2 as FYNNEI. The CDR3 nucleotides read TGTGCCAGCACCCTCCGATACGAGCAGTACTTC. This gives the protein CASTLRYEQYF.

As for this clone: A read error may account for a junction end that differs from germline. The chain links TRBV2 to TRBJ2-7, with 7 bases fitting TRBD2. This CDR3 spans 14 amino acids. From germline, CDR1 is SNHLY and CDR2 FYNNEI. CDR3 DNA: TGTGCCAGCAGTAAAGCGGGAACCCACTACGAGCAGTACTTC. It specifies CASSKAGTHYEQYF.

In its sample, this clone was seen once. The V call is TRBV5-5, the J call TRBJ2-7; possibly TRBD1 or TRBD2 for D (5 bases each). CDR1 is SGHKS, CDR2 YYEKEE, per germline (reference sequence). V lost 7 bases and J lost 3, with 14 bases in between. The CDR3 extends over 13 amino acids. CDR3 DNA sequence: TGTGCCAGCCTCTCGGGGCTTAACTACGAGCAGTACTTC. Protein: CASLSGLNYEQYF.

This chain uses TRBV7-9 with TRBJ2-7; 10 bases are shared with TRBD2. V gave up 1 base and J gave up 5 bases; unmatched junction bases: 5. The CDR3 runs to 15 residues. Germline V gene lookup returns CDR1 SEHNR and CDR2 FQNEAQ (reference sequence). CDR3 protein: CASSLVSSGSHEQYF. DNA of the CDR3: TGTGCCAGCAGCTTAGTGTCTAGCGGGAGCCACGAGCAGTACTTC. Filled out from reference TRBV7-9 and TRBJ2-7, the complete variable domain reads DTGVSQNPRHKITKRGQNVTFRCDPISEHNRLYWYRQTLGQGPEFLTYFQNEAQLEKSRLLSDRFSAERPKGSFSTLEIQRTEQGDSAMYLCASSLVSSGSHEQYFGPGTRLTVT.

The rearrangement links TRBV11-2 to TRBJ2-7; D tentatively fits TRBD1 or TRBD2 (5 bases each). Trimming left V 1 base short and J 4 bases short, with 14 bases between. CDR3 length: 15 amino acids. Germline CDR1 is SGHAT and CDR2 is FQNNGV. In nucleotides, the CDR3 is TGTGCCAGCAGCTTAGGGGCAGGGAGAGGATACGAGCAGTACTTC. This sequence encodes CASSLGAGRGYEQYF.

This sequence joins TRBV27 and TRBJ2-1; D assignment may be TRBD1 or TRBD2 (5 bases each). This CDR3 is built from 12 residues. Germline assignment: CDR1 MNHEY and CDR2 SMNVEV (reference sequence). Deletions cut 10 bases from V and 7 bases from J, with 14 bases between. The CDR3 coding sequence is TGTGCCACCGGGTCTGAGGGGAATGAGCAGTTCTTC. Translation: CATGSEGNEQFF.

J is TRBJ2-7 and V is TRBV30; weak D call: TRBD1 (6 bases). CDR3 length: 16 residues. Germline values: CDR1 GTSNPN, CDR2 SVGIG (reference sequence). V was clipped by 2 bases and J by 6 bases, with 23 bases between them. The DNA of the CDR3 is TGTGCCTGGAGTCAGATCCCCGGGACATGGTCGGCCGAGCAGTACTTC. Residues: CAWSQIPGTWSAEQYF.

V usage is TRBV18 and J usage is TRBJ2-7, with D maybe TRBD1 (5 bases). This CDR3 has 16 residues. The V gene's germline CDR1 is KGHSH and CDR2 LQKENI. The ends were cut back, 1 base at V and 1 base at J, with 14 bases in the middle. CDR3 nucleotides: TGTGCCAGCTCACCACTTGGCAAGGCAGGGTCCTACGAGCAGTACTTC. Protein product: CASSPLGKAGSYEQYF.

This chain uses TRBV10-2 with TRBJ2-5; D remains ambiguous. In germline, CDR1 is WSHSY, CDR2 SAAADI. V lost 5 bases and J lost 7, with 14 bases in between. The CDR3 loop spans 13 amino acids. The CDR3 DNA sequence: TGCGCCAGCAGTCTTCGGACGGTAGGGACCCAGTACTTC. This translates into CASSLRTVGTQYF.

The chain carries TRBV29-1 and TRBJ1-1; D gene uncertain. The CDR3 is made up of 10 amino acids. CDR1 is SQVTM, CDR2 ANQGSEA, per germline. Trimming took off 5 bases at V and 5 bases at J, with 6 bases between the two ends. Written as DNA, the CDR3 is TGCAGCGTTCGAGAGACTGAAGCTTTCTTT. This translates into CSVRETEAFF.

The J gene is TRBJ2-1, the V gene TRBV5-4; a possible D gene is TRBD2 (6 bases). The V and J ends lost 2 bases and 0 bases respectively, with 15 bases between them. The germline gives CDR1 SGHNT, CDR2 YYREEE (reference sequence). This CDR3 contains 17 residues. The CDR3 DNA reads as TGTGCCAGCAGCTTATTAGCGGATACCGTCTCCTACAATGAGCAGTTCTTC. Translation gives CASSLLADTVSYNEQFF.

V is TRBV5-1 and J is TRBJ2-1; tentative D call: TRBD1 (6 bases). The CDR3 is 14 residues long. The V end lost 6 bases, the J end lost 4 bases, and 14 bases lay between the germline ends. Germline V gene sequence: CDR1 SGHRS, CDR2 YFSETQ. CDR3 nucleotide sequence: TGCGCCAGCACCGGGACACAAAATTACAATGAGCAGTTCTTC. This gives the protein CASTGTQNYNEQFF.

There are a few counts of this clone. This chain joins TRBV19 and TRBJ2-7, with 11 positions matching TRBD2. Germline values: CDR1 LNHDA, CDR2 SQIVND (reference sequence). Trimming at V came to 5 bases and at J to 0 bases, leaving 6 bases not matched to a gene. CDR3 length: 16 amino acids. The CDR3 DNA is TGTGCCAGTAGTCCGAGACTAGCGGGAAGCTCCTACGAGCAGTACTTC. This sequence encodes CASSPRLAGSSYEQYF.

The chain has TRBV6-1 and TRBJ1-4; D call uncertain. The germline V and J ends were trimmed by 3 bases and 8 bases, with 10 bases remaining between them. Germline CDR1 is MNHNS and CDR2 is SASEGT. CDR3 size: 13 residues. The CDR3 DNA reads TGTGCCAGCAGTGAGGGTCGACTCGAAAAACTGTTTTTT. This encodes CASSEGRLEKLFF.

The V call is TRBV2, the J call TRBJ2-7; possibly TRBD1 for D (5 bases). CDR3 length: 12 residues. The germline gives CDR1 SNHLY, CDR2 FYNNEI. Trimming took off 2 bases at V and 6 bases at J, with 8 bases between the two ends. The CDR3 spells CASSERGGEQYF. The CDR3 nucleotides are TGTGCCAGCAGTGAAAGGGGCGGCGAGCAGTACTTC.

The V gene is TRBV12-5, the J gene TRBJ2-7, with TRBD1 matching 8 bases. V gave up 6 bases and J gave up 5 bases; unmatched junction bases: 3. This CDR3 contains 12 residues. CDR1 LGHNT and CDR2 FRNRAP come from the germline V gene. CDR3 nucleotides: TGTGCTAGTGGCATGACAGGGGACGAGCAGTACTTC. Its protein is CASGMTGDEQYF.

This clone was found once. This chain joins TRBV14 and TRBJ1-4; tentative D call: TRBD1 (6 bases). Trimming stripped 2 bases from V and 3 bases from J, with 10 bases between. CDR3 length equals 15 residues. Germline CDR1 reads SGHDN; CDR2 reads FVKESK. The CDR3 here is CASSQRGWANEKLFF. The CDR3, as DNA: TGTGCCAGCAGCCAAAGGGGGTGGGCTAATGAAAAACTGTTTTTT.

This clone occurred once. The chain combines TRBV6-1 with TRBJ2-5; 9 bases map to TRBD2. Germline V gene lookup returns CDR1 MNHNS and CDR2 SASEGT. Germline trimming cut 5 bases from V and 1 base from J; bases unmatched to any gene: 2. The CDR3 length is 14 residues. The CDR3 DNA is TGTGCCAGCAGTTTTAGCGGGAGCCAAGAGACCCAGTACTTC. It codes for CASSFSGSQETQYF.

J is TRBJ2-2 and V is TRBV7-8; no firm D call. This CDR3 is built from 12 residues. CDR1 and CDR2 from the germline V gene are SGHVS and FQNEAQ. The V and J ends lost 6 bases and 0 bases respectively, with 2 bases between them. This CDR3 is CASRTNTGELFF. The CDR3 DNA sequence: TGTGCCAGCAGAACGAACACCGGGGAGCTGTTTTTT.

The J gene is TRBJ2-2, the V gene TRBV2, with 9 positions matching TRBD2. From germline, CDR1 is SNHLY and CDR2 FYNNEI. After removal of 3 bases from V and 6 bases from J, the junction contained 11 bases not matched to a gene. CDR3 size: 17 residues. CDR3 sequence: CASSESTSGTTPGELFF. CDR3 coding DNA: TGTGCCAGCAGTGAGTCGACTAGCGGTACAACCCCCGGGGAGCTGTTTTTT.